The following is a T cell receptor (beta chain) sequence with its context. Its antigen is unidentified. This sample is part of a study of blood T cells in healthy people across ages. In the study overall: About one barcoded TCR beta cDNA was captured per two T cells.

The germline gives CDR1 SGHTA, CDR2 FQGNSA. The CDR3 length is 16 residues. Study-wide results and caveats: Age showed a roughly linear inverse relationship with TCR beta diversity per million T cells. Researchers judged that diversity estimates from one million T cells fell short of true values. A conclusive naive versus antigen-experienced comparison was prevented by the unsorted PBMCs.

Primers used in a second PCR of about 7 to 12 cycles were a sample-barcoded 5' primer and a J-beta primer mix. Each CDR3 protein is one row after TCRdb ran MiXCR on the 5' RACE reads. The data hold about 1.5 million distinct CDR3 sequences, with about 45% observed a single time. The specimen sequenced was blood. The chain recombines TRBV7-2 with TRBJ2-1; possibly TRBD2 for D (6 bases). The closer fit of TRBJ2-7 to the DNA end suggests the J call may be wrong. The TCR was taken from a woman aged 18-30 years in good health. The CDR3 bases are TGTGCCAGCAGCTTAGCTGCGGGGACGAGCTACAATGAGCAGTACTTC. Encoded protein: CASSLAAGTSYNEQYF.